The present T cell receptor (beta chain) was sequenced within a study of blood T cell repertoires in COVID-19. Overall study: There were acute and convalescent COVID-19 samples, and they came from the United States, Italy and Spain. In each case, the material was cDNA or gDNA derived from T cells, B-cell-depleted T cells, or PBMCs.

This CDR3 has 13 residues. The germline V gene has CDR1 KGHSH and CDR2 LQKENI. The ends were cut back, 2 bases at V and 3 bases at J, with 7 bases in the middle. The assay was immunoSEQ multiplex PCR, and TCRdb's table has in-frame clones only and misses some. The sample contains roughly 290,000 clones, approximately 89% of which appear only once. Input material: peripheral blood. The TCR was taken from a woman between 50 and 59 years old who had recovered from COVID-19. This sequence joins TRBV18 and TRBJ1-1, with D possibly being TRBD1 (6 bases). The CDR3 is CASSPDRYTEAFF. Here the CDR3 DNA reads TGTGCCAGCTCACCAGACAGGTACACTGAAGCTTTCTTT.